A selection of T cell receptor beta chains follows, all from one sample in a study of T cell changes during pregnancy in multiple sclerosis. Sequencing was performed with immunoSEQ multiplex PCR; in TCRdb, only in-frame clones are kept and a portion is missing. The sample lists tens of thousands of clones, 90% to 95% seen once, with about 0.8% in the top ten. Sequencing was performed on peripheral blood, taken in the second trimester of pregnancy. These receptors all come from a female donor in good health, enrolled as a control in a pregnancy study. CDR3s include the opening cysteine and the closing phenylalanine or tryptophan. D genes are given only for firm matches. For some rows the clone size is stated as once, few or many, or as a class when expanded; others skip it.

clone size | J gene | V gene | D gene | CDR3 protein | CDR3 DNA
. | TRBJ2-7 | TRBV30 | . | CAWVGSYEQYF | TGTGCCTGGGTCGGGAGTTACGAGCAGTACTTC
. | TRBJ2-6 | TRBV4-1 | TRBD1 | CASSSDRGPSGANVLTF | TGCGCCAGCAGCTCTGACAGGGGGCCCTCTGGGGCCAACGTCCTGACTTTC
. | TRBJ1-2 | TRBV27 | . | CASSPSLTGIYGYTF | TGTGCCAGCAGTCCCAGCCTTACGGGGATCTATGGCTACACCTTC
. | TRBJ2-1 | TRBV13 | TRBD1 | CASSFPPGTGEYNEQFF | TGTGCCAGCAGCTTCCCACCCGGGACAGGGGAATACAATGAGCAGTTCTTC
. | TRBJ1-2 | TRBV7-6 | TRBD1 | CASSSTGQGDYGYTF | TGTGCCAGCAGCTCAACAGGACAGGGCGACTATGGCTACACCTTC
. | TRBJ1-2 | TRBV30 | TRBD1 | CAWSASPDRDGYTF | TGTGCCTGGAGTGCTTCCCCGGACAGGGATGGCTACACCTTC
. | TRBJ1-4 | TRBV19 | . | CASSIRQGREKLFF | TGTGCCAGTAGTATCCGTCAGGGTCGGGAAAAACTGTTTTTT
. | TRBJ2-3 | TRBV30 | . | CAWSEQDRGDTQYF | TGTGCCTGGAGTGAACAGGATCGAGGAGATACGCAGTATTTT
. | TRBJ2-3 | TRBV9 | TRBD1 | CASSTRTGQGAGDTQYF | TGTGCCAGCAGCACCAGAACCGGACAGGGGGCTGGGGATACGCAGTATTTT
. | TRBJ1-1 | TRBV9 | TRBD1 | CASSAPGTANTEAFF | TGTGCCAGCAGCGCTCCCGGGACAGCGAACACTGAAGCTTTCTTT
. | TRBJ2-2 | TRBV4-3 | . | CASSQDGSRQNTGELFF | TGCGCCAGCAGCCAAGATGGGTCGAGACAGAACACCGGGGAGCTGTTTTTT
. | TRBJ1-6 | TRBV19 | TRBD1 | CASSQGTASSYNSPLHF | TGTGCCAGTAGCCAGGGGACAGCCAGCTCCTATAATTCACCCCTCCACTTT
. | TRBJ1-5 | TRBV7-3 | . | CASSLTGGSNQPQHF | TGTGCCAGCAGCTTAACCGGGGGTAGCAATCAGCCCCAGCATTTT
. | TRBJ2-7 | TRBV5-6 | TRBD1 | CASSSGDRANYEQYF | TGTGCCAGCAGCTCCGGAGACAGGGCCAACTACGAGCAGTACTTC
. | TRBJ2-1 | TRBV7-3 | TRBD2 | CASSLTGGSSYNEQFF | TGTGCCAGCAGCTTAACGGGGGGGAGCTCCTACAATGAGCAGTTCTTC
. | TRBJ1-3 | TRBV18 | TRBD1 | CASSPDRVGPGNTIYF | TGTGCCAGCTCACCAGACAGGGTAGGGCCTGGAAACACCATATATTTT
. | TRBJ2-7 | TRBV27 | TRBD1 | CASSFGGQGGEQYF | TGTGCCAGCAGTTTTGGAGGACAGGGAGGCGAGCAGTACTTC
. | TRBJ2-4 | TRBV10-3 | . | CAISESPGVSLSAKNIQYF | TGTGCCATCAGTGAGTCTCCAGGGGTATCCCTGAGTGCCAAAAACATTCAGTACTTC
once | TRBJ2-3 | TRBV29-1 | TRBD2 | CSVEGLAGPTDTQYF | TGCAGCGTTGAGGGACTAGCGGGGCCCACAGATACGCAGTATTTT